Listed here are 15 T cell receptor beta chains from one sample, sequenced in a study of shared clonotypes between healthy human individuals. Measured with immunoSEQ multiplex PCR; TCRdb has only the in-frame clones, and not every one. The sample carries around 300,000 clones, roughly 87% recorded once. Sequencing was done on a sample of memory CD8+ T cells sorted from blood. Subset denoted: CD45RO+ cells pooled with CCR7-negative TemRA cells. All receptors come from a young man in good health.

V and J are TRBV11-2 and TRBJ2-1; TRBD2 agrees at 9 bases. There are 15 residues in the CDR3. The germline V gene has CDR1 SGHAT and CDR2 FQNNGV. J lost 3 bases, V lost 2 bases, and 2 bases had no gene match. The CDR3 region is CASSLIAGDYNEQFF. CDR3 nucleotides: TGTGCCAGCAGCTTAATAGCGGGGGACTACAATGAGCAGTTCTTC.

The chain carries TRBV28 and TRBJ1-5, with D possibly matching TRBD1 (5 bases). V was trimmed by 5 bases and J by 0 bases, leaving 11 bases between them. The CDR3 is 15 amino acids. Looked up from germline, CDR1 is MDHEN and CDR2 is SYDVKM. The CDR3 is CASSLRQNSNQPQHF. The CDR3, as DNA: TGTGCCAGCAGTCTGAGACAGAATAGCAATCAGCCCCAGCATTTT.

CDR3 sequence reads: CASSYSMGLGYTF. The CDR3 coding sequence is TGTGCCAGCAGTTACTCGATGGGTCTTGGCTACACCTTC. The chain uses TRBV6-5 and TRBJ1-2; D gene uncertain. This CDR3 spans 13 amino acids. V lost 0 bases, J lost 7 bases, and 9 bases lay in between. Germline V CDR1 and CDR2: MNHEY, SVGAGI.

The gene calls are TRBV5-6 and TRBJ2-1; weak D call: TRBD1 (6 bases). This CDR3 has 17 amino acids. The V and J ends lost 0 bases and 4 bases respectively, with 17 bases between them. Germline lookup yields CDR1 SGHDT and CDR2 YYEEEE. The chain's CDR3 is CASSLAWRQGHYNEQFF. DNA for the CDR3: TGTGCCAGCAGCTTGGCCTGGAGGCAGGGACATTACAATGAGCAGTTCTTC.

The CDR3 region is CASSLAVLAGGRAGEQFF. The CDR3 nucleotides are TGCGCCAGCAGCTTGGCCGTTCTAGCGGGAGGTCGGGCCGGTGAGCAGTTCTTC. This rearrangement joins TRBV5-1 to TRBJ2-1; 11 bases match TRBD2. In germline, CDR1 is SGHRS, CDR2 YFSETQ. CDR3 size: 18 residues. V lost 0 bases and J lost 9; bases outside the gene matches: 14.

The chain links TRBV5-1 to TRBJ1-2; D is perhaps TRBD1 (5 bases). Per germline, CDR1 SGHRS and CDR2 YFSETQ. The ends were cut back, 2 bases at V and 5 bases at J, with 19 bases in the middle. The CDR3 has 16 amino acids. In DNA, the CDR3 is TGCGCCAGCAGCTTTAGGTACCGGGGACCCTATTATGGCTACACCTTC. This codes for CASSFRYRGPYYGYTF.

V usage is TRBV5-1 and J usage is TRBJ2-5; D might be TRBD1 (6 bases). Trimming stripped 0 bases from V and 1 base from J, with 10 bases between. The germline gives CDR1 SGHRS, CDR2 YFSETQ. The CDR3 covers 15 residues. Written as DNA, the CDR3 is TGCGCCAGCAGCTTGGTCGCAGGGGCCCAAGAGACCCAGTACTTC. This sequence encodes CASSLVAGAQETQYF. The full variable domain, its missing parts supplied by reference TRBV5-1 and TRBJ2-5, is KAGVTQTPRYLIKTRGQQVTLSCSPISGHRSVSWYQQTPGQGLQFLFEYFSETQRNKGNFPGRFSGRQFSNSRSEMNVSTLELGDSALYLCASSLVAGAQETQYFGPGTRLLVL.

V is TRBV2 and J is TRBJ1-3; D unclear. The CDR3 sequence is 14 residues long. V was cut by 3 bases and J by 0 bases, with 6 bases left in between. Germline CDR1 and CDR2: SNHLY and FYNNEI. The chain's CDR3 is CASSDGISGNTIYF. Written as DNA, the CDR3 is TGTGCCAGCAGTGACGGGATCTCTGGAAACACCATATATTTT.

The chain combines TRBV2 with TRBJ2-5, with D tentatively TRBD1 or TRBD2 (6 bases each). With 6 bases removed from V and 4 bases from J, the gap between germline ends came to 18 bases. Germline CDR1 SNHLY, CDR2 FYNNEI. The CDR3 covers 15 residues. CDR3 nucleotides: TGTGCCAGCAGCCTGGGGGCCGGGGGTGGAGAGACCCAGTACTTC. Its protein product is CASSLGAGGGETQYF.

This clone was seen repeatedly, ten times or more. The chain carries TRBV4-1 and TRBJ1-1, with D possibly matching TRBD1 (6 bases). The CDR3 is 15 residues long. Germline V gene data show CDR1 as MGHRA and CDR2 as YSYEKL. The V and J ends lost 0 bases and 6 bases respectively, with 14 bases between them. The CDR3 nucleotides read TGCGCCAGCAGCCAAGAAGGCAGGGGTCGGGCTGAAGCTTTCTTT. It translates to CASSQEGRGRAEAFF.

As for this clone: A single base separates this from a much larger clone, so it may be a read error. The chain is built from TRBV11-2 and TRBJ2-5; D call uncertain. This CDR3 region has 10 residues. The germline V gene has CDR1 SGHAT and CDR2 FQNNGV. V was trimmed by 6 bases and J by 5 bases, leaving 4 bases between them. CDR3 region: CASRGETQYF. The CDR3 DNA sequence: TGTGCCAGCAGAGGGGAGACCCAGTACTTC.

The chain uses TRBV28 and TRBJ2-7; 7 bases fit TRBD1. Germline-derived CDR1 and CDR2 are MDHEN and SYDVKM. Unmatched junction bases numbered 9, after V lost 4 bases and J lost 3 bases. This CDR3 comprises 15 residues. CDR3 in amino acids: CASSSRQGRSYEQYF. Written as DNA, the CDR3 is TGTGCCAGCAGTTCCCGACAGGGAAGGAGCTACGAGCAGTACTTC. Looking up the rest from reference TRBV28 and TRBJ2-7 gives the full variable domain: DVKVTQSSRYLVKRTGEKVFLECVQDMDHENMFWYRQDPGLGLRLIYFSYDVKMKEKGDIPEGYSVSREKKERFSLILESASTNQTSMYLCASSSRQGRSYEQYFGPGTRLTVT.

This sequence joins TRBV7-9 and TRBJ1-1; no reliable D call. CDR1 SEHNR and CDR2 FQNEAQ come from the germline V gene (reference sequence). The CDR3 is 11 amino acids. V lost 4 bases and J 11 bases, leaving 11 bases between the germline ends. CDR3 sequence (DNA): TGTGCCAGCAGCTCGCCGGGTGACGCTTTCTTT. Residues: CASSSPGDAFF.

This clone was counted between two and nine times. V is TRBV9 and J is TRBJ2-3; D gene unclear. The CDR3 consists of 15 residues. Germline loops: CDR1 SGDLS, CDR2 YYNGEE. Trimming took off 3 bases at V and 0 bases at J, with 11 bases between the two ends. In DNA form, the CDR3 reads TGTGCCAGCAGCGCTTACTTGTCTAGCACAGATACGCAGTATTTT. It encodes CASSAYLSSTDTQYF.

This clone was seen ten or more times. In DNA form, the CDR3 reads TGTGCCAGCAGTTCAACAGGGTATGGTGGAGCTTTCTTT. As protein: CASSSTGYGGAFF. The chain couples TRBV28 to TRBJ1-1; possibly TRBD1 for D (6 bases). The V end was cut by 4 bases, the J end by 10 bases, with 16 bases between. Germline V CDR1 and CDR2: MDHEN, SYDVKM. The CDR3 has 13 amino acids.